This T cell receptor (beta chain) was sequenced for a study of T cells in Graves' hyperthyroidism and ophthalmopathy (dated by TCRdb to about 2019). Background on the whole study: Peripheral blood samples were taken at the time of initial diagnosis, prior to any treatment. The roughly 91 discovery patients were randomly split 7:3 into training and test sets. Thyroid tissue and blood T-cell repertoires from several Graves' hyperthyroidism patients were also compared in the study. Once sampling was done, hyperthyroidism patients were given methimazole at a starting dose of 30 mg daily, whereas ophthalmopathy patients were given high-dose intravenous methylprednisolone. According to the paper, TCR Vbeta CDR3 sequencing was carried out on 135 peripheral blood samples, which came from 40 to 45 ophthalmopathy, around 75 hyperthyroidism and about 17 progressor patients. A discovery cohort of roughly 96 patients, about 40 with Graves' ophthalmopathy and about 60 with stable Graves' hyperthyroidism, was used to find distinguishing TCR V-J signatures. Whether ophthalmopathy could be predicted prospectively was tested in an independent validation cohort made up of fewer than 20 hyperthyroidism patients plus 17 patients who later progressed to ophthalmopathy.

Ophthalmopathy patients had moderately to severely active disease, Clinical Activity Score of at least 3, NOSPECS grade of at least 4, and duration under 3 months. Patients with uncontrolled infections, other autoimmune diseases, pregnancy or lactation were excluded. Diagnoses relied on clinical symptoms, serum thyroxine and TRAb, thyroid ultrasound and orbital computed tomography. Ficoll-Paque density gradient centrifugation was used to isolate PBMCs from about 10 ml of fresh peripheral blood. Total RNA was extracted with Trizol reagent, and quality was checked on an Agilent 2100 Bioanalyzer. There are many counts of this clonotype. Its cognate antigen has yet to be identified. The record has no base qualities; no much larger clone is one base away. The paper as a whole reports these results and caveats: During validation, the model predicted progression to ophthalmopathy a median of approximately six months ahead of onset, with roughly 65% sensitivity and 72% to 80% specificity. Sample size was not statistically predetermined, and blinding of investigators to group allocation was not performed. Most expanded thyroid clonotypes (frequency above 0.001) were also detected in blood, suggesting blood repertoires may reflect thyroid immune responses. A model built on a 13 V-J signature distinguished ophthalmopathy from stable hyperthyroidism, reaching over 85% sensitivity and about 81% specificity in cross-validation and 80%/75% in testing.

The TCR beta CDR3 regions were amplified from the RNA transcripts. For the first round of RT-PCR on the TCR CDR3, the HTBI primer set was used together with the Qiagen OneStep RT-PCR kit. The libraries were constructed in a second round of multiplex PCR and then size-selected and purified. Paired-end sequencing of the libraries was performed with 100 bp reads on an Illumina HiSeq2000. Processing in the source paper ran as follows. SOAPnuke was used to process the raw data, throwing out any read that contained adapters or uncalled bases, had a mean Phred below 15, or lacked an exact constant-primer or identifier match. COPE v1.2.5 was used to merge the high-quality paired reads, and each unique nucleotide sequence was defined as a clonotype. Clonotypes were aligned to IMGT TRBV, TRBD and TRBJ reference segments using MiTCR v1.1. Analysis was restricted to V-J combinations with a frequency above 0.0001, which covered just over 98% of repertoires. A TCS score was defined as the ratio of F50 (clonal expansion) to E x V (chaos), with BLOSUM62-based TCRdist applied between CDR3 peptides within each V-J. Welch's t-statistics and random forest reduced roughly 540 V-J features to about 12, which were used in a naive Bayes classifier (R e1071). TCRdb reprocessed the public reads (quality trimming at Q25 with fastp, clone calling with MiXCR) and kept in-frame beta chains. Each CDR3 protein appears once, grouped with its most common genes and DNA. TCRdb's processing, not the study's, gives the V and J calls here. A total of hundreds of thousands of distinct CDR3 sequences appear in this sample, 13% to 15% of them only once. The ten largest account for around 12% of the sample.

The sample comprised blood. The TCR originated in a woman aged 45-65 years with Graves' ophthalmopathy.

The CDR3 region has the sequence CSVAGHSYNEQFF. The DNA reads TGCAGCGTAGCGGGCCACTCCTACAATGAGCAGTTCTTC. The chain couples TRBV29-1 to TRBJ2-1, and TRBD2 may be the D gene, going by 6 matching bases. Trimming costs V 6 bases and J 0 bases, and their ends lie 9 bases apart. Spanning cysteine to phenylalanine, the CDR3 consists of 13 amino acids. The sequence is cut down to CDR3 DNA, 39 bases in frame from base 1. The germline V gene encodes CDR1 SQVTM and CDR2 ANQGSEA.